These 10 T cell receptor beta chains were sequenced from one sample in a study of PD-L1 blockade in urothelial cancer. Noted time point: pretreatment peripheral blood. Profiling relied on immunoSEQ multiplex PCR, and the TCRdb table lists in-frame clones only, not all of them. The repertoire includes fewer than 95,000 clones, about four fifths of them detected once, and 2% to 2.5% sits in the top ten. The sequencing used PBMCs, collected around atezolizumab (anti-PD-L1) treatment. All receptors come from a man aged 55 to 70 with urothelial cancer.

This clone was counted once. The chain links TRBV5-1 to TRBJ1-3; no clear D. The V gene's germline CDR1 is SGHRS and CDR2 YFSETQ. The CDR3 contains 17 residues. The V end lost 5 bases, the J end lost 1 base, and 19 bases lay between the germline ends. This chain's CDR3 is CASRPGYELNSGNTIYF. CDR3 nucleotides: TGCGCCAGCAGACCCGGTTACGAACTTAATTCTGGAAACACCATATATTTT.

The rearrangement uses TRBV28 and TRBJ2-7; D might be TRBD1 (6 bases). Germline lookup yields CDR1 MDHEN and CDR2 SYDVKM. V shed 6 bases and J shed 2 bases, with 11 bases lying between them. The CDR3 has 13 residues. CDR3 nucleotide sequence: TGTGCCAGCAGAGGGGACACTACCTACGAGCAGTACTTC. This translates into CASRGDTTYEQYF.

The chain is built from TRBV7-6 and TRBJ1-2; 10 bases fit TRBD1. V dropped 5 bases and J dropped 7; count of bases not matched to a gene: 7. This CDR3 region has 14 residues. The germline gives CDR1 SGHVS, CDR2 FNYEAQ. The CDR3 sequence is CASSGDRGLSGYTF. The CDR3 DNA sequence: TGTGCCAGCAGCGGTGACAGGGGGCTGAGTGGCTACACCTTC.

The chain is built from TRBV6-6 and TRBJ1-5; D might be TRBD1 (5 bases). Trimming pared 6 bases from V and 6 bases from J, leaving 18 bases between. The CDR3 is 15 amino acids. Germline V CDR1 and CDR2: MNHNY, SVGAGI (reference sequence). CDR3 sequence (DNA): TGTGCCAGCAGCACGGACACGGATCGGAGTCAGCCCCAGCATTTT. It codes for CASSTDTDRSQPQHF.

J is TRBJ2-7 and V is TRBV30, with D perhaps matching TRBD1 (6 bases). This CDR3 spans 12 amino acids. V was clipped by 4 bases and J by 5 bases, with 12 bases between them. Germline V lookup: CDR1 GTSNPN, CDR2 SVGIG (reference sequence). CDR3 in amino acids: CAWNTGNHEQYF. CDR3 nucleotides: TGTGCCTGGAATACAGGGAACCACGAGCAGTACTTC.

This chain connects TRBV19 to TRBJ2-2; 9 positions match TRBD1. The V gene end was trimmed by 6 bases and the J gene end by 6 bases; junction bases not matched to a gene: 5. This CDR3 is built from 14 residues. Germline CDR1 and CDR2: LNHDA and SQIVND (reference sequence). CDR3 bases: TGTGCCAGTAGAAGGGACAGGGTTTCCGGGGAGCTGTTTTTT. It translates to CASRRDRVSGELFF.

CDR3 DNA: TGTGCCAGCAGCTTAGCAACTAGCGGATACACAGATACGCAGTATTTT. As protein: CASSLATSGYTDTQYF. The chain has TRBV7-8 and TRBJ2-3; the match to TRBD2 covers 8 bases. The CDR3 is 16 residues long. The trim removed 0 bases at V and 2 bases at J, leaving 4 bases unmatched. Per the germline V gene, CDR1 is SGHVS and CDR2 is FQNEAQ.

The J gene is TRBJ2-7, the V gene TRBV9, with 11 bases matching TRBD1. The CDR3 consists of 16 residues. V was clipped by 4 bases and J by 4 bases; unmatched bases: 10. Germline V gives CDR1 SGDLS, CDR2 YYNGEE. CDR3 sequence: CASSPDLGTGGYEQYF. In DNA, the CDR3 is TGTGCCAGCAGCCCCGACCTCGGGACAGGGGGGTACGAGCAGTACTTC.

The chain couples TRBV5-1 to TRBJ2-1, with TRBD2 as a possible D gene (5 bases). V lost 0 bases, J lost 3 bases, and 7 bases lay in between. Germline V lookup: CDR1 SGHRS, CDR2 YFSETQ. This CDR3 contains 14 residues. CDR3 protein: CASSLGEIYNEQFF. The CDR3 DNA sequence: TGCGCCAGCAGCTTGGGGGAGATCTACAATGAGCAGTTCTTC.

The rearrangement joins TRBV6-5 to TRBJ2-7, with TRBD2 as a possible D gene (5 bases). Trimming pared 6 bases from V and 7 bases from J, leaving 13 bases between. CDR1 is MNHEY, CDR2 SVGAGI, per germline. The CDR3 loop spans 12 amino acids. The CDR3 loop is CASSPGSTEQYF. In nucleotides, the CDR3 is TGTGCCAGCAGCCCGGGGAGCACTGAGCAGTACTTC.